This TCR beta chain is drawn from a study of T cell repertoires in cytomegalovirus infection. Across the whole study: Well-studied HLA-B-restricted CMV epitopes were used in the study alongside recently identified HLA-C-restricted ones. Whole-study results and caveats: The ex vivo response was dominated by HLA-C-restricted CMV-specific TCR beta clonotypes.

A note on this clonotype: The antigen is not known.

The CDR3 has 14 residues. The V and J ends lost 7 bases and 2 bases respectively, with 13 bases between them. TCRdb analysed the reads with MiXCR anew, one entry per CDR3 protein. This table has roughly 500,000 distinct CDR3 sequences, approximately 46% appearing once. The sample was cultured PBMCs, taken from culture after CMV antigen stimulation. The clonotype originates from a human donor in good health (CMV status not recorded). Some clones in this sample may be carry-over from other donors' samples. The J gene is TRBJ2-3, the V gene TRBV12-3 or TRBV12-4; unclear D gene. DNA for the CDR3: TGTGCCAGCACCGACCTTGCGGCCACAGATACGCAGTATTTT. Its translation: CASTDLAATDTQYF.